This TCR beta chain was sequenced for a study of blood T cell repertoires in COVID-19. Trimming took 1 base from V and 6 from J; bases not matched to a gene: 16. This CDR3 spans 18 amino acids. Per germline, CDR1 SGHDT and CDR2 YYEEEE. Libraries were prepared by immunoSEQ multiplex PCR; TCRdb keeps only in-frame clonotypes and omits some of them. This table holds under 300,000 clones, 86% found once. This clonotype originated in a man younger than 30 who had recovered from COVID-19. The chain carries TRBV5-6 and TRBJ2-1; the match to TRBD1 covers 7 bases. The sample consisted of PBMCs or T cells enriched from blood (not recorded which). As DNA, the CDR3 is TGTGCCAGCAGCTTGTTTGTTCCCCCGGGACAGCTTTCCAATGAGCAGTTCTTC. Translating it yields CASSLFVPPGQLSNEQFF.